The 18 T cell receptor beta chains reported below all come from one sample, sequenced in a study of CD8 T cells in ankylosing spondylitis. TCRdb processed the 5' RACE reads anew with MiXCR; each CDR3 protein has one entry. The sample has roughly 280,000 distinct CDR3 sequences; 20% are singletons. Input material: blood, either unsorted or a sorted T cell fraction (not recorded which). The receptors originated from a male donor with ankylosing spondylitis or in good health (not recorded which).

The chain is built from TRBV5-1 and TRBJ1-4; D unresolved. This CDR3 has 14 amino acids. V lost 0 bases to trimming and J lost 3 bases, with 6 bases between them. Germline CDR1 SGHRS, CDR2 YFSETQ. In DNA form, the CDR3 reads TGCGCCAGCAGCTTGGAGGGCGCTAATGAAAAACTGTTTTTT. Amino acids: CASSLEGANEKLFF.

CDR3 amino acids: CASSPGESSTDTQYF. CDR3 bases: TGCGCCAGCAGTCCCGGGGAATCTAGCACAGATACGCAGTATTTT. The rearrangement joins TRBV23-1 to TRBJ2-3; tentative D call: TRBD2 (5 bases). TRBV23-1 is an open reading frame, and its role is uncertain. The CDR3 runs to 15 residues. V was shortened by 4 bases and J by 0 bases, with 11 bases between the two germline ends.

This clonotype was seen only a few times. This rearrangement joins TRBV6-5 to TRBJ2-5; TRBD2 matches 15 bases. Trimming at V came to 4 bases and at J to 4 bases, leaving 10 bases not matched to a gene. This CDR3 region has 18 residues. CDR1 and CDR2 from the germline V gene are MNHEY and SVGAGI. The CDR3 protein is CASSSWSGLAGGSETQYF. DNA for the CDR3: TGTGCCAGCAGTTCCTGGAGTGGACTAGCGGGGGGGTCAGAGACCCAGTACTTC.

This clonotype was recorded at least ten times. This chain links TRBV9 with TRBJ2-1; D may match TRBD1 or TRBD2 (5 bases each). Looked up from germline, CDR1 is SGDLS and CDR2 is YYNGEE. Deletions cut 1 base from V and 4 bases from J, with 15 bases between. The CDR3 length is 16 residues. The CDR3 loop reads CASSVTGTPGYNEQFF. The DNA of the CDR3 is TGTGCCAGCAGCGTAACCGGGACGCCGGGATACAATGAGCAGTTCTTC.

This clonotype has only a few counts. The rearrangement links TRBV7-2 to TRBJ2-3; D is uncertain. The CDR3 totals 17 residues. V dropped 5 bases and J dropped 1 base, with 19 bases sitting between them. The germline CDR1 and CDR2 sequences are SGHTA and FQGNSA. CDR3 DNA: TGTGCCAGCAGCGAGGTGAGGCCCGGACGAGGCACAGATACGCAGTATTTT. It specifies CASSEVRPGRGTDTQYF.

CDR3 coding DNA: TGTGCCAGCAGCGGGATCTTAGTGCCAGCGGGAGGGCCTGTCGAGCAGTACGTC. The encoded protein is CASSGILVPAGGPVEQYV. The gene calls are TRBV3-1 and TRBJ2-7; TRBD2 matches at 10 bases. The ends lost 5 bases at V and 6 bases at J; junction bases unmatched: 19. The CDR3 runs to 18 residues. Germline loops: CDR1 LGHDT, CDR2 YNNKEL (reference sequence).

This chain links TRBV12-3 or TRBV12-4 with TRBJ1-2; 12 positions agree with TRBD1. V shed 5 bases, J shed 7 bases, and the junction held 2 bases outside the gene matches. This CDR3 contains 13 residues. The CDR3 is CASSPGQGAGYTF. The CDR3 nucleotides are TGTGCCAGCAGTCCGGGACAGGGGGCTGGCTACACCTTC.

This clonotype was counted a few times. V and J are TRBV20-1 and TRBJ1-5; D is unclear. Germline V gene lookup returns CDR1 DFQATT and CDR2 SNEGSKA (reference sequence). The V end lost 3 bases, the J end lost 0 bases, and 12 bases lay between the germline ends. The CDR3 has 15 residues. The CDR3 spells CSARPQGRSNQPQHF. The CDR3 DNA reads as TGCAGTGCTAGGCCCCAAGGTCGTAGCAATCAGCCCCAGCATTTT.

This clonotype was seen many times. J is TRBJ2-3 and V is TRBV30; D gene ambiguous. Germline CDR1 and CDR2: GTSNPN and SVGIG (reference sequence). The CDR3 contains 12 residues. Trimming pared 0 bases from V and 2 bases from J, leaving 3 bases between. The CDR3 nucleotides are TGTGCCTGGAGTGTACTCACAGATACGCAGTATTTT. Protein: CAWSVLTDTQYF.

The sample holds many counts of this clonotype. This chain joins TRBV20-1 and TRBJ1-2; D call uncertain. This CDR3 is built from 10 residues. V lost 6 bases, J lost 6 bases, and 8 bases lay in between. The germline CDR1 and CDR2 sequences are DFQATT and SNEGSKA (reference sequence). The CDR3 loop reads CSAPQNGYTF. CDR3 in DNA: TGCAGTGCCCCCCAAAATGGCTACACCTTC.

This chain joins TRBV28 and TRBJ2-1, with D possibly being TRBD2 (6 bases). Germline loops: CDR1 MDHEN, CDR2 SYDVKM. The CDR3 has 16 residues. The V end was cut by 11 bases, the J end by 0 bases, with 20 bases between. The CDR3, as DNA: TGTGCCGCGGGATACACAATAGCGGTCTCCTACAATGAGCAGTTCTTC. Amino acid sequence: CAAGYTIAVSYNEQFF.

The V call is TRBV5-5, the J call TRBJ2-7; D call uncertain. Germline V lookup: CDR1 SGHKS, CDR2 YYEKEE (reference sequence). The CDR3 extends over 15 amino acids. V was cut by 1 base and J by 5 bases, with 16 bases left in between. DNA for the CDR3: TGTGCCAGCAGCTTGCGATTTGGGTTTACGGACGAGCAGTACGTC. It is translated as CASSLRFGFTDEQYV.

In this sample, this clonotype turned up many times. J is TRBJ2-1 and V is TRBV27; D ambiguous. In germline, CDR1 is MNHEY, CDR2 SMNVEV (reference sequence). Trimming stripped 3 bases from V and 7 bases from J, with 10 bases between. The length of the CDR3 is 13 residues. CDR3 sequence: CASSLSPRNEQFF. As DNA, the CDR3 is TGTGCCAGCAGTTTGAGTCCCCGGAATGAGCAGTTCTTC.

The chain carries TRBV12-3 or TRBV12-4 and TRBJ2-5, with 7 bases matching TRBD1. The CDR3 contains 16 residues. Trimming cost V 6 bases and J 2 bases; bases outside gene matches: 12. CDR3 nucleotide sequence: TGTGCCAGCAGCGTAGGGACAGCTTCAGGTCAAGAGACCCAGTACTTC. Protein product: CASSVGTASGQETQYF.

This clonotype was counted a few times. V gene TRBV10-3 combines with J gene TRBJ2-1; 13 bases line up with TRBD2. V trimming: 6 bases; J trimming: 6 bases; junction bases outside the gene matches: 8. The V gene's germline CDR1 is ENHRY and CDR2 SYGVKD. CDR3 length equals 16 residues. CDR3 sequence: CAIRDPGTSGINEQFF. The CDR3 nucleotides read TGTGCCATCAGAGACCCCGGGACTAGCGGGATCAATGAGCAGTTCTTC.

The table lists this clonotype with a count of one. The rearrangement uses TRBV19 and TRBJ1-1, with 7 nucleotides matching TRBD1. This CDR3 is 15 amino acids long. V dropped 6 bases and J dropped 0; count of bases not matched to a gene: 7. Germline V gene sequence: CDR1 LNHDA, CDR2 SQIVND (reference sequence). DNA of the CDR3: TGTGCCAGTAGGCTTGACAGGGCTGTGAACACTGAAGCTTTCTTT. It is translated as CASRLDRAVNTEAFF.

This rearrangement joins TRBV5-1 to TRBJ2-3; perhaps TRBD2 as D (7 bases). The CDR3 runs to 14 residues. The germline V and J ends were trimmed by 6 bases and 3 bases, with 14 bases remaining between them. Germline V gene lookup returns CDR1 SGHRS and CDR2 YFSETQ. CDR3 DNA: TGCGCCAGCACCGGAGGGGGGGTTACAGATACGCAGTATTTT. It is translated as CASTGGGVTDTQYF.

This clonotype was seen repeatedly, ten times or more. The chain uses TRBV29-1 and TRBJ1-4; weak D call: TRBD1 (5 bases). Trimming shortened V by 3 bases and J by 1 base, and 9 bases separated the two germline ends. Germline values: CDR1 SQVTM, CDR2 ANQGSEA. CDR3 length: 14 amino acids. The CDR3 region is CSVEVQGTNEKLFF. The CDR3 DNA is TGCAGCGTTGAGGTCCAGGGAACTAATGAAAAACTGTTTTTT.